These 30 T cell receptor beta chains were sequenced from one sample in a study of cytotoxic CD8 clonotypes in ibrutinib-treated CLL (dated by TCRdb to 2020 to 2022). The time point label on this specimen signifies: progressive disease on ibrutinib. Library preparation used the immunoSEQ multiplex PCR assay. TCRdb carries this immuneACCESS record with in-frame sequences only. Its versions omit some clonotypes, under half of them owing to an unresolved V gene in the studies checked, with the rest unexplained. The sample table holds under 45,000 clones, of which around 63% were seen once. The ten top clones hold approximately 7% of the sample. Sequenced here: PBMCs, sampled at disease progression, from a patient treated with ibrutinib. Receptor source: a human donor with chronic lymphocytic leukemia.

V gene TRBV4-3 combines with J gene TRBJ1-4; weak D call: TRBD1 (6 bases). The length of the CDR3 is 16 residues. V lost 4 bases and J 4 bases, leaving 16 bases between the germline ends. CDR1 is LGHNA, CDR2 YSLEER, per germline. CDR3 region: CASSRGPTGINEKLFF. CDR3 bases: TGCGCCAGCAGCCGCGGACCTACAGGGATTAATGAAAAACTGTTTTTT.

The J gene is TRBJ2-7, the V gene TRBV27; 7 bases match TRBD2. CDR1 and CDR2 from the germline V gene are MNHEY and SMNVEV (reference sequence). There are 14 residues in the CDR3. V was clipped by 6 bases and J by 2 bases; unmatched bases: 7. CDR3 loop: CASSWEGGAYEQYF. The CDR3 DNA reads TGTGCCAGCAGCTGGGAGGGTGGAGCCTACGAGCAGTACTTC.

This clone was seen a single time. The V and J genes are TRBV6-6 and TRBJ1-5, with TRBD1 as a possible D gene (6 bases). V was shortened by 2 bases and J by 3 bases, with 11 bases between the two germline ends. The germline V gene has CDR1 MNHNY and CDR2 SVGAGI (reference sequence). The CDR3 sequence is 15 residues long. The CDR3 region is CASSYETGPNQPQHF. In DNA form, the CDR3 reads TGTGCCAGCAGTTACGAGACAGGCCCCAATCAGCCCCAGCATTTT.

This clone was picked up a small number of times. CDR3 coding DNA: TGTGCCAGCAGCCCCCTGACTAGCGGGTTCACCTACGAGCAGTACTTC. As protein: CASSPLTSGFTYEQYF. The genes are TRBV7-3 and TRBJ2-7; 10 nucleotides align to TRBD2. The CDR3 extends over 16 amino acids. Trimming took 5 bases from V and 2 from J; bases not matched to a gene: 9. Per germline, CDR1 SGHTA and CDR2 FQGTGA.

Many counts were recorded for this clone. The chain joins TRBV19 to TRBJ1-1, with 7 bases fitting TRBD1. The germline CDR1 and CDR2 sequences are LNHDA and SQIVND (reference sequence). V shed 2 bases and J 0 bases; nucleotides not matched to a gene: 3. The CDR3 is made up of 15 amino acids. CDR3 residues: CASSIPGTVNTEAFF. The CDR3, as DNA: TGTGCCAGTAGTATACCGGGGACAGTGAACACTGAAGCTTTCTTT.

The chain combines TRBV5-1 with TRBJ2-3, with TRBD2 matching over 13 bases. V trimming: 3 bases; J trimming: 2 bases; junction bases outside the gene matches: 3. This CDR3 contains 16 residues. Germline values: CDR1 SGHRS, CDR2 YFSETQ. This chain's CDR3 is CASSWGTSGNTDTQYF. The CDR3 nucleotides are TGCGCCAGCAGCTGGGGGACTAGCGGGAACACAGATACGCAGTATTTT.

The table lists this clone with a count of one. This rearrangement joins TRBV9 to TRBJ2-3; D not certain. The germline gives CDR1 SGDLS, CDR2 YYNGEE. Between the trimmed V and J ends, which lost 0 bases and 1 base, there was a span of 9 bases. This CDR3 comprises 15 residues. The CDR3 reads CASSVDGQGTDTQYF. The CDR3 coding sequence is TGTGCCAGCAGCGTAGATGGCCAGGGCACAGATACGCAGTATTTT.

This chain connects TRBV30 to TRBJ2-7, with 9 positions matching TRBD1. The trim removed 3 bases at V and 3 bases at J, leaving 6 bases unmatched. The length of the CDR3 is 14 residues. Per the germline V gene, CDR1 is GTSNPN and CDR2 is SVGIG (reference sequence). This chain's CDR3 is CAWRQPDRGYEQYF. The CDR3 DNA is TGTGCCTGGAGGCAACCGGACAGGGGCTACGAGCAGTACTTC.

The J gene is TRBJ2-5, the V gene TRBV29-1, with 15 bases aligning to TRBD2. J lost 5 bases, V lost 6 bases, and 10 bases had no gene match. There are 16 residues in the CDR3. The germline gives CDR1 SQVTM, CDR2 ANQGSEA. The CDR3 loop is CSVAPGLAGGGETQYF. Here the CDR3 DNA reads TGCAGCGTGGCACCGGGACTAGCGGGAGGAGGGGAGACCCAGTACTTC.

Here the CDR3 reads CSVETGSSSYEQYF. The CDR3 coding sequence is TGCAGCGTTGAGACGGGTTCGAGCTCCTACGAGCAGTACTTC. The chain joins TRBV29-1 to TRBJ2-7, with D uncertain. The CDR3 loop spans 14 amino acids. CDR1 is SQVTM, CDR2 ANQGSEA, per germline. Between the trimmed V and J ends, which lost 3 bases and 0 bases, there was a span of 12 bases.

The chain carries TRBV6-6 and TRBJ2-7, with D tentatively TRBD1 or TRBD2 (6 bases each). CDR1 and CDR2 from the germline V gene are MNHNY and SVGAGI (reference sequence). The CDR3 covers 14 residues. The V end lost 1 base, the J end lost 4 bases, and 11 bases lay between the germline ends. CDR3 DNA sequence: TGTGCCAGCAGTTACTTTCCGGGGGCGTACGAGCAGTACTTC. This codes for CASSYFPGAYEQYF.

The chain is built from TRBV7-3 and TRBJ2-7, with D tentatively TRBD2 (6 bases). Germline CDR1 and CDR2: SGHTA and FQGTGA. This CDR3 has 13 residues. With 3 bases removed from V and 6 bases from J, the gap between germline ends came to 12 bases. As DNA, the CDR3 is TGTGCCAGCAGCTTTTCGGAGGGCGGCGAGCAGTACTTC. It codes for CASSFSEGGEQYF.

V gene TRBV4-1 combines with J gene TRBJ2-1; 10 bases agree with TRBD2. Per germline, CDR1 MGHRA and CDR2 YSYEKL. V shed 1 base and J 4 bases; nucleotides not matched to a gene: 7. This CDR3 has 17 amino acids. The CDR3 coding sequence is TGCGCCAGCAGCCAAGGACTAGCGGGCCGATCGTACAATGAGCAGTTCTTC. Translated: CASSQGLAGRSYNEQFF.

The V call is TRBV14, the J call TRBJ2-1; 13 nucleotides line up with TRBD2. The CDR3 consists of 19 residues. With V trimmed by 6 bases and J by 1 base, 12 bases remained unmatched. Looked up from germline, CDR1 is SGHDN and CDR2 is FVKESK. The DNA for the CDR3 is TGTGCCAGCAGTTTGGGTCGGAAACTAGCGGGAGGGTCCTACAATGAGCAGTTCTTC. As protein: CASSLGRKLAGGSYNEQFF. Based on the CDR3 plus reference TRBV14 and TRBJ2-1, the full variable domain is EAGVTQFPSHSVIEKGQTVTLRCDPISGHDNLYWYRRVMGKEIKFLLHFVKESKQDESGMPNNRFLAERTGGTYSTLKVQPAELEDSGVYFCASSLGRKLAGGSYNEQFFGPGTRLTVL.

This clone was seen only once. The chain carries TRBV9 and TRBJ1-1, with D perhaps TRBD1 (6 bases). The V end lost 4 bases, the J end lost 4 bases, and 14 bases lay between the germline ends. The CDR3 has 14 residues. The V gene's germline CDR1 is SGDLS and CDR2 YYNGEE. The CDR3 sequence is CASSPRQGTTEAFF. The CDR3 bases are TGTGCCAGCAGCCCCCGGCAGGGGACCACTGAAGCTTTCTTT.

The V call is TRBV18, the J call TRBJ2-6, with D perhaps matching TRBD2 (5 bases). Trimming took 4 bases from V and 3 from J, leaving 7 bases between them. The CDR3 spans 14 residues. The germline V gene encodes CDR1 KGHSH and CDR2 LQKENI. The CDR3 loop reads CASSRERGANVLTF. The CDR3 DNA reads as TGTGCCAGCTCACGGGAGCGTGGGGCCAACGTCCTGACTTTC. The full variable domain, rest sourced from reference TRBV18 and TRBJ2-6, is NAGVMQNPRHLVRRRGQEARLRCSPMKGHSHVYWYRQLPEEGLKFMVYLQKENIIDESGMPKERFSAEFPKEGPSILRIQQVVRGDSAAYFCASSRERGANVLTFGAGSRLTVL.

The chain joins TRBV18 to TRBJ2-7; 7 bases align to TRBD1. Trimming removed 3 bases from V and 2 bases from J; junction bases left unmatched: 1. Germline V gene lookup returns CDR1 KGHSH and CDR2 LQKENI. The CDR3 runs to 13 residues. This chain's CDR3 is CASSPDRPYEQYF. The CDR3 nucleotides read TGTGCCAGCTCACCGGACAGGCCCTACGAGCAGTACTTC. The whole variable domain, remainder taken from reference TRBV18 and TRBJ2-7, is NAGVMQNPRHLVRRRGQEARLRCSPMKGHSHVYWYRQLPEEGLKFMVYLQKENIIDESGMPKERFSAEFPKEGPSILRIQQVVRGDSAAYFCASSPDRPYEQYFGPGTRLTVT.

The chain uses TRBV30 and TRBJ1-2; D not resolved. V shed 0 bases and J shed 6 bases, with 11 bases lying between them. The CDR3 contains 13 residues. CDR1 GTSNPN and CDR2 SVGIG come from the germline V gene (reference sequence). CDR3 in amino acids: CAWSVYGPDGYTF. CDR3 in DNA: TGTGCCTGGAGTGTATATGGCCCGGATGGCTACACCTTC.

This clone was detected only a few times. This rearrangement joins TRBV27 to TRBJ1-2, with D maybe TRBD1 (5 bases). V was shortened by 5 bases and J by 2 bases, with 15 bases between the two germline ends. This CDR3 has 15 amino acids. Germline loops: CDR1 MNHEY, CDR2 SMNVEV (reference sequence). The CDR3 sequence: CASSPKSGRNYGYTF. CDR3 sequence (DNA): TGTGCCAGCAGTCCAAAATCGGGACGGAACTATGGCTACACCTTC.

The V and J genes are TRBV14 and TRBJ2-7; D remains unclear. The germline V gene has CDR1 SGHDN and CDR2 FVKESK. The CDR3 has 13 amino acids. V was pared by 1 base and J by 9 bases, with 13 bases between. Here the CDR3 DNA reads TGTGCCAGCAGCCAAGTATTTTTAGCTCGGCAGTACTTC. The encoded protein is CASSQVFLARQYF.

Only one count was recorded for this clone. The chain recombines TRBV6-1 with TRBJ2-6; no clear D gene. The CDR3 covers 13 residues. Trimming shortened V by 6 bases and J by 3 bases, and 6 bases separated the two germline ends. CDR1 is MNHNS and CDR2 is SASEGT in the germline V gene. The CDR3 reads CASSRRGANVLTF. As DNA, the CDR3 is TGTGCCAGCAGCAGGCGTGGGGCCAACGTCCTGACTTTC.

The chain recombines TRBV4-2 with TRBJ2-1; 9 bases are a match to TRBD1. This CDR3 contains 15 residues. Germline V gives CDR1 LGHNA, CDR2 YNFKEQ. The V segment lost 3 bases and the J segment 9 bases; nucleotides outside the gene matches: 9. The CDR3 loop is CASSQGTGRSTEQFF. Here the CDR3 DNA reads TGTGCCAGCAGCCAGGGGACAGGGAGGAGTACTGAGCAGTTCTTC.

CDR3 residues: CASSYVGTGGREQYF. In DNA, the CDR3 is TGTGCCAGCAGTTACGTGGGGACAGGGGGCCGGGAGCAGTACTTC. The genes are TRBV6-6 and TRBJ2-7, with 12 bases matching TRBD1. Germline assignment: CDR1 MNHNY and CDR2 SVGAGI (reference sequence). This CDR3 contains 15 residues. Unmatched junction bases numbered 6, after V lost 2 bases and J lost 7 bases.

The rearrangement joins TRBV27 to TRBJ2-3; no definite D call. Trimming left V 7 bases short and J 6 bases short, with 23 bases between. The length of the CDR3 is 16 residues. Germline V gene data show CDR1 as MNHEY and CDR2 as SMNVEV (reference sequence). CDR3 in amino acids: CASTSLWPLKSDTQYF. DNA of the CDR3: TGTGCCAGCACCTCCTTGTGGCCCCTAAAAAGCGATACGCAGTATTTT.

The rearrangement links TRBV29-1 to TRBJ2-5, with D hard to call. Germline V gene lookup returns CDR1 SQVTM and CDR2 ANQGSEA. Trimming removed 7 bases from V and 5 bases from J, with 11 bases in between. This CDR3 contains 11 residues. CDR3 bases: TGCAGCGCTCTGAAAGGCGAGACCCAGTACTTC. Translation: CSALKGETQYF.

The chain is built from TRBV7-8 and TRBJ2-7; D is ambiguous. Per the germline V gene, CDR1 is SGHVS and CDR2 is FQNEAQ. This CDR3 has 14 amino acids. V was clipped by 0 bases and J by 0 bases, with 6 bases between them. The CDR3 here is CASSLATNSYEQYF. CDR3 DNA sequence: TGTGCCAGCAGCTTAGCTACCAACTCCTACGAGCAGTACTTC.

The CDR3 nucleotides read TGTGCCAGCAGCGTAGGCCCCGCGGGGAAGGATGGCTACACCTTC. Its protein product is CASSVGPAGKDGYTF. The V call is TRBV9, the J call TRBJ1-2; no firm D call. The CDR3 is made up of 15 amino acids. The V end lost 0 bases, the J end lost 6 bases, and 15 bases lay between the germline ends. Germline CDR1 and CDR2: SGDLS and YYNGEE.

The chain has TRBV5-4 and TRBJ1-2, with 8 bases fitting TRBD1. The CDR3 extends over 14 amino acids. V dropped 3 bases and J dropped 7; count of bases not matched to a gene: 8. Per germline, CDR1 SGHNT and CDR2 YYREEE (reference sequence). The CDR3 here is CASSSGGQDFGYTF. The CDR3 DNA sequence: TGTGCCAGCAGCTCCGGGGGACAGGACTTTGGCTACACCTTC. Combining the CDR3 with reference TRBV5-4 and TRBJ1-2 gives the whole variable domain ETGVTQSPTHLIKTRGQQVTLRCSSQSGHNTVSWYQQALGQGPQFIFQYYREEENGRGNFPPRFSGLQFPNYSSELNVNALELDDSALYLCASSSGGQDFGYTFGSGTRLTVV.

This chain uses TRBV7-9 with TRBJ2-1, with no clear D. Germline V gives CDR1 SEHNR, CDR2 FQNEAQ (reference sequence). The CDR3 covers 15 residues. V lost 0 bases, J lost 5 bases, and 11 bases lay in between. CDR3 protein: CASSLAGDVNNEQFF. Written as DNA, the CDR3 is TGTGCCAGCAGCTTAGCGGGCGACGTGAACAATGAGCAGTTCTTC.

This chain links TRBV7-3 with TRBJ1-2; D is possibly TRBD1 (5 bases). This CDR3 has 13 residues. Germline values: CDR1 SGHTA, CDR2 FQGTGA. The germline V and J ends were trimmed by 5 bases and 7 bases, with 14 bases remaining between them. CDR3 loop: CASSPAGGSGYTF. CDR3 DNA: TGTGCCAGCAGCCCCGCCGGGGGAAGTGGCTACACCTTC.